These 29 T cell receptor beta chains were sequenced from one sample in a study of OX40 agonist ivuxolimab in advanced cancers. Assay used: immunoSEQ multiplex PCR; TCRdb lists only in-frame clones, some missing. The sample shows 75,000 to 100,000 clones, roughly 84% of them seen only once. The sample here was CD4+ or CD8+ T cells sorted from blood, taken in a trial of the OX40 agonist ivuxolimab. The source is an adult with an advanced solid tumor such as melanoma, head and neck, liver or kidney cancer.

This chain links TRBV7-8 with TRBJ2-5; maybe TRBD1 (5 bases). Germline V gene data show CDR1 as SGHVS and CDR2 as FQNEAQ. The germline V and J ends were trimmed by 5 bases and 2 bases, with 12 bases remaining between them. CDR3 length equals 14 residues. CDR3 sequence reads: CASSLTDRQETQYF. The CDR3 DNA sequence: TGTGCCAGCAGCCTAACCGACAGACAAGAGACCCAGTACTTC. The complete variable domain, with remaining parts taken from reference TRBV7-8 and TRBJ2-5, reads GAGVSQSPRYKVAKRGQDVALRCDPISGHVSLFWYQQALGQGPEFLTYFQNEAQLDKSGLPSDRFFAERPEGSVSTLKIQRTQQEDSAVYLCASSLTDRQETQYFGPGTRLLVL.

This clone has only one observation. The rearrangement links TRBV12-5 to TRBJ1-5; D ambiguous. With 6 bases removed from V and 12 bases from J, the gap between germline ends came to 12 bases. The CDR3 has 11 residues. Germline-derived CDR1 and CDR2 are LGHNT and FRNRAP. This CDR3 is CASGKASLQHF. CDR3 nucleotides: TGTGCTAGTGGAAAGGCCAGTCTCCAGCATTTT.

This clone was counted between two and nine times. This chain links TRBV6-1 with TRBJ1-2, with TRBD1 identical over 8 bases. CDR1 MNHNS and CDR2 SASEGT come from the germline V gene. CDR3 size: 14 residues. V shed 5 bases, J shed 6 bases, and the junction held 8 bases outside the gene matches. The CDR3 nucleotides read TGTGCCAGCAGTCCTGCGGACAGGGTAAATGGCTACACCTTC. Amino acid sequence: CASSPADRVNGYTF.

The rearrangement links TRBV7-2 to TRBJ2-5, with TRBD1 matching 7 bases. This CDR3 spans 14 amino acids. Germline CDR1 reads SGHTA; CDR2 reads FQGNSA. J gave up 1 base and V 4 bases, and 3 bases lay outside the gene matches. DNA of the CDR3: TGTGCCAGCAGCTCCACAGGGGCCCAAGAGACCCAGTACTTC. As protein: CASSSTGAQETQYF.

As to this clone: Relative to the germline gene, one junction end is altered; a read error may explain this. The J gene is TRBJ1-2, the V gene TRBV7-2, with D possibly being TRBD1 (6 bases). The CDR3 has 14 amino acids. Germline V gives CDR1 SGHTA, CDR2 FQGNSA. The CDR3 here is CASSPSWTDYGYTF. CDR3 DNA: TGCGCCAGCAGCCCTTCCTGGACAGACTACGGCTACACCTTC.

The chain couples TRBV5-4 to TRBJ2-1; D remains ambiguous. The CDR3 has 13 residues. Per germline, CDR1 SGHNT and CDR2 YYREEE (reference sequence). Trimming removed 1 base at V and 10 bases at J, with 12 bases between. CDR3 sequence reads: CASSLMSESEQFF. CDR3 DNA sequence: TGTGCCAGCAGCTTGATGAGCGAGAGCGAGCAGTTCTTC.

The chain recombines TRBV7-2 with TRBJ1-2; D possibly corresponds to TRBD1 (6 bases). The CDR3 has 14 amino acids. The V and J ends lost 7 bases and 8 bases respectively, with 20 bases between them. The germline gives CDR1 SGHTA, CDR2 FQGNSA. In nucleotides, the CDR3 is TGTGCCAGCACCTTCTACTCGGGGGGGCGAGGCTACACCTTC. This sequence encodes CASTFYSGGRGYTF.

V is TRBV2 and J is TRBJ2-3; D gene ambiguous. Germline V CDR1 and CDR2: SNHLY, FYNNEI. The CDR3 is made up of 11 amino acids. Trimming took 4 bases from V and 14 from J, leaving 13 bases between them. CDR3 amino acids: CASSGGPLPYF. CDR3 sequence (DNA): TGTGCCAGCAGTGGCGGACCACTACCGTATTTT.

The rearrangement joins TRBV7-3 to TRBJ2-5; D gene unclear. The CDR3 is 12 residues long. Germline assignment: CDR1 SGHTA and CDR2 FQGTGA. The ends were cut back, 1 base at V and 4 bases at J, with 4 bases in the middle. CDR3 in amino acids: CASSLNGETQYF. In nucleotides, the CDR3 is TGTGCCAGCAGCTTAAATGGAGAGACCCAGTACTTC.

The chain recombines TRBV9 with TRBJ2-1; possible D gene TRBD2, 5 bases. Germline assignment: CDR1 SGDLS and CDR2 YYNGEE. V was clipped by 5 bases and J by 4 bases, with 10 bases between them. The CDR3 extends over 13 amino acids. The CDR3 is CASSNRGYNEQFF. In nucleotides, the CDR3 is TGTGCCAGCAGTAATAGAGGGTACAATGAGCAGTTCTTC.

Only one count was recorded for this clone. V and J are TRBV6-5 and TRBJ1-1; D is ambiguous. V lost 7 bases to trimming and J lost 2 bases, with 11 bases between them. Germline loops: CDR1 MNHEY, CDR2 SVGAGI. This CDR3 is 13 amino acids long. Here the CDR3 DNA reads TGTGCCAGCAATACGGGCCATAACACTGAAGCTTTCTTT. Amino acid sequence: CASNTGHNTEAFF.

V is TRBV7-2 and J is TRBJ2-2; D gene ambiguous. Germline V gene lookup returns CDR1 SGHTA and CDR2 FQGNSA. V was cut by 2 bases and J by 2 bases, with 15 bases left in between. This CDR3 comprises 17 residues. The CDR3 DNA follows: TGTGCCAGCAGCTTACGGGTGGTACACATAAACACCGGGGAGCTGTTTTTT. Residues: CASSLRVVHINTGELFF.

The V call is TRBV7-9, the J call TRBJ2-1; possibly TRBD2 for D (5 bases). The germline V gene has CDR1 SEHNR and CDR2 FQNEAQ (reference sequence). The V end was cut by 3 bases, the J end by 7 bases, with 7 bases between. The CDR3 totals 12 residues. CDR3 in amino acids: CASSFGENEQFF. CDR3 in DNA: TGTGCCAGCAGCTTCGGGGAAAATGAGCAGTTCTTC.

CDR3 residues: CASSVGNGGYYEQYF. The CDR3 nucleotides are TGTGCCAGCAGCGTAGGAAACGGGGGGTACTACGAGCAGTACTTC. The V gene is TRBV9, the J gene TRBJ2-7; 7 positions match TRBD2. This CDR3 comprises 15 residues. Germline CDR1 and CDR2: SGDLS and YYNGEE. V shed 0 bases, J shed 3 bases, and the junction held 6 bases outside the gene matches.

This clone was picked up one time. V gene TRBV18 combines with J gene TRBJ2-5; TRBD1 is a possible D gene (5 bases). The CDR3 contains 14 residues. V lost 5 bases and J 3 bases, leaving 13 bases between the germline ends. Germline values: CDR1 KGHSH, CDR2 LQKENI. The CDR3 sequence: CASSSQGVKETQYF. CDR3 nucleotides: TGTGCCAGCTCATCCCAGGGCGTCAAAGAGACCCAGTACTTC.

This chain uses TRBV6-1 with TRBJ2-2; 7 bases are shared with TRBD2. Germline V gene lookup returns CDR1 MNHNS and CDR2 SASEGT. V was pared by 5 bases and J by 4 bases, with 4 bases of the junction left unmatched. This CDR3 region has 14 residues. The CDR3 protein is CASSQGGSTGELFF. CDR3 nucleotide sequence: TGTGCCAGCAGTCAGGGAGGGAGCACCGGGGAGCTGTTTTTT.

The chain joins TRBV19 to TRBJ2-3; perhaps D is TRBD1 or TRBD2 (5 bases each). The length of the CDR3 is 14 residues. Deletions cut 9 bases from V and 1 base from J, with 14 bases between. The germline gives CDR1 LNHDA, CDR2 SQIVND (reference sequence). The CDR3: CASSRDGGTDTQYF. CDR3 nucleotide sequence: TGTGCCAGCTCTAGGGACGGAGGCACAGATACGCAGTATTTT.

The rearrangement joins TRBV5-5 to TRBJ1-1, with unresolved D. Trimming removed 3 bases at V and 1 base at J, with 13 bases between. The CDR3 contains 15 residues. The germline V gene encodes CDR1 SGHKS and CDR2 YYEKEE (reference sequence). For the CDR3, the DNA is TGTGCCAGCAGCTCCCTCCTCCGCAGGAACACTGAAGCTTTCTTT. It is translated as CASSSLLRRNTEAFF.

The chain links TRBV28 to TRBJ1-5; 10 bases line up with TRBD1. The ends lost 6 bases at V and 1 base at J; junction bases unmatched: 3. Germline V CDR1 and CDR2: MDHEN, SYDVKM. The CDR3 length is 15 residues. CDR3 in amino acids: CASRTGQGSNQPQHF. CDR3 nucleotide sequence: TGTGCCAGCAGGACGGGACAGGGGAGCAATCAGCCCCAGCATTTT.

This clone showed up just once. The chain carries TRBV6-1 and TRBJ1-6; no clear D gene. V lost 6 bases and J 0 bases, leaving 18 bases between the germline ends. The length of the CDR3 is 18 residues. Per the germline V gene, CDR1 is MNHNS and CDR2 is SASEGT. The CDR3 spells CASREPAQISSYNSPLHF. The CDR3 DNA sequence: TGTGCCAGCAGGGAACCAGCGCAGATTAGCTCCTATAATTCACCCCTCCACTTT.

This chain uses TRBV7-3 with TRBJ1-1, with unresolved D. V gave up 5 bases and J gave up 3 bases, with 13 bases separating them. The length of the CDR3 is 14 residues. Germline CDR1 reads SGHTA; CDR2 reads FQGTGA. The CDR3, as DNA: TGTGCCAGCAGCCTTATAGGGAGATACACTGAAGCTTTCTTT. It translates to CASSLIGRYTEAFF.

This clone was recorded once. J is TRBJ2-3 and V is TRBV7-2, with D possibly TRBD2 on 5 matching bases. The germline V and J ends were trimmed by 5 bases and 3 bases, with 12 bases remaining between them. Germline CDR1 reads SGHTA; CDR2 reads FQGNSA. This CDR3 is built from 14 residues. CDR3 residues: CASSRPPGTDTQYF. The CDR3 nucleotides are TGTGCCAGCAGCCGCCCCCCGGGAACAGATACGCAGTATTTT.

The genes are TRBV28 and TRBJ1-4; D possibly corresponds to TRBD1 (6 bases). In germline, CDR1 is MDHEN, CDR2 SYDVKM. The CDR3 covers 17 residues. Trimming pared 6 bases from V and 0 bases from J, leaving 17 bases between. The CDR3 loop reads CASSTGGRDPTNEKLFF. CDR3 in DNA: TGTGCCAGCAGCACTGGGGGCAGGGACCCAACTAATGAAAAACTGTTTTTT.

The genes are TRBV7-2 and TRBJ1-6; no definite D call. The CDR3 is 14 amino acids. Trimming stripped 3 bases from V and 7 bases from J, with 10 bases between. From germline, CDR1 is SGHTA and CDR2 FQGNSA. CDR3 protein: CASSFPRRNSPLHF. Written as DNA, the CDR3 is TGTGCCAGCAGCTTCCCACGACGGAATTCACCCCTCCACTTT.

The chain links TRBV28 to TRBJ1-1; 10 nucleotides match TRBD1. The CDR3 runs to 15 residues. Germline values: CDR1 MDHEN, CDR2 SYDVKM. Trimming cost V 5 bases and J 11 bases; bases outside gene matches: 14. The CDR3 DNA is TGTGCCAGCAGTCAAACAACCGGGACAGGGGAGGATGCTTTCTTT. Residues: CASSQTTGTGEDAFF.

The rearrangement joins TRBV7-2 to TRBJ2-2, with 9 bases fitting TRBD1. Germline V gene sequence: CDR1 SGHTA, CDR2 FQGNSA. The CDR3 sequence is 17 residues long. The J segment lost 3 bases and the V segment lost 4 bases, leaving 9 bases of the junction unmatched. DNA for the CDR3: TGTGCCAGCAGCTCGATCGCCGGGACAGGGTACACCGGGGAGCTGTTTTTT. Translated, it gives CASSSIAGTGYTGELFF.

CDR3 protein: CASSTRQGTYEQYV. The CDR3 DNA reads as TGTGCCAGCTCAACAAGACAGGGAACCTACGAGCAGTACGTC. V gene TRBV18 combines with J gene TRBJ2-7; 7 bases match TRBD1. This CDR3 region has 14 residues. After removal of 5 bases from V and 2 bases from J, the junction contained 6 bases not matched to a gene. Per the germline V gene, CDR1 is KGHSH and CDR2 is LQKENI.

The gene calls are TRBV19 and TRBJ2-5; D tentatively fits TRBD1 or TRBD2 (5 bases each). The CDR3 contains 14 residues. Per germline, CDR1 LNHDA and CDR2 SQIVND (reference sequence). V was shortened by 5 bases and J by 0 bases, with 10 bases between the two germline ends. As DNA, the CDR3 is TGTGCCAGTAGTGCTCGGGGCTACCAAGAGACCCAGTACTTC. Protein: CASSARGYQETQYF.

This clone has only a few counts. V gene TRBV7-2 combines with J gene TRBJ1-3; no reliable D call. Trimming pared 5 bases from V and 9 bases from J, leaving 17 bases between. Germline V gene lookup returns CDR1 SGHTA and CDR2 FQGNSA. CDR3 length equals 14 residues. The CDR3 is CASSPDPTGATIYF. The CDR3 DNA is TGTGCCAGCAGCCCTGACCCCACGGGAGCCACCATATATTTT.